The 24 T cell receptor beta chains given below trace back to one sample, sequenced in a study of cytomegalovirus exposure and HLA in healthy donors. The PCR used 60 Vbeta and 13 Jbeta primers. Here immunoSEQ multiplex PCR was the method, and the copy in TCRdb shows in-frame clones only, minus some. This table has under 130,000 clones, around 15% appearing once. The sequenced sample consisted of PBMCs. Receptors were obtained from a female donor in good health and CMV-seronegative.

This chain uses TRBV10-3 with TRBJ1-1, with TRBD1 matching over 12 bases. The CDR3 consists of 18 residues. The J segment lost 4 bases and the V segment lost 4 bases, leaving 13 bases of the junction unmatched. Per the germline V gene, CDR1 is ENHRY and CDR2 is SYGVKD. CDR3 sequence: CAISAGTGGETLVTEAFF. CDR3 DNA sequence: TGTGCCATCAGTGCCGGGACAGGGGGCGAGACTTTGGTCACTGAAGCTTTCTTT.

This clone came up a few times. The CDR3 nucleotides are TGTGCCAGCAGTTTATTTGGGACGGGGGACTATGGCTACACCTTC. This gives the protein CASSLFGTGDYGYTF. This chain links TRBV27 with TRBJ1-2; D is perhaps TRBD1 (5 bases). The CDR3 is 15 amino acids. Trimming left V 1 base short and J 3 bases short, with 12 bases between. CDR1 MNHEY and CDR2 SMNVEV come from the germline V gene (reference sequence).

The CDR3 here is CASSRSTGTNTEAFF. CDR3 bases: TGTGCCAGCAGCCGATCGACAGGCACGAACACTGAAGCTTTCTTT. The V call is TRBV5-4, the J call TRBJ1-1, with a tentative D call TRBD1 (6 bases). The CDR3 is 15 residues long. Deletions cut 4 bases from V and 1 base from J, with 14 bases between. CDR1 and CDR2 (germline): SGHNT, YYREEE (reference sequence).

The V and J genes are TRBV5-6 and TRBJ2-5, with 10 bases matching TRBD2. CDR1 and CDR2 from the germline V gene are SGHDT and YYEEEE. Trimming removed 4 bases from V and 1 base from J; junction bases left unmatched: 13. The CDR3 runs 18 residues. CDR3 sequence reads: CASSPIDLLAGPQETQYF. Here the CDR3 DNA reads TGTGCCAGCAGCCCAATCGATTTACTAGCGGGGCCCCAAGAGACCCAGTACTTC.

The gene calls are TRBV7-8 and TRBJ1-6; 10 bases fit TRBD1. The CDR3 totals 15 residues. V lost 4 bases, J lost 8 bases, and 5 bases stayed unmatched. Germline V gene sequence: CDR1 SGHVS, CDR2 FQNEAQ. The CDR3 spells CASSSTGTGDSPLHF. The CDR3 coding sequence is TGTGCCAGCAGCTCTACCGGGACAGGGGATTCACCCCTCCACTTT.

This clone was observed a few times. The rearrangement joins TRBV28 to TRBJ1-2, with D possibly matching TRBD1 (5 bases). The CDR3 has 17 residues. Germline loops: CDR1 MDHEN, CDR2 SYDVKM. V lost 8 bases and J 0 bases, leaving 22 bases between the germline ends. The CDR3 sequence: CASGLPRVILPNYGYTF. Written as DNA, the CDR3 is TGTGCCAGCGGCCTGCCCAGGGTAATACTCCCTAACTATGGCTACACCTTC.

This chain links TRBV30 with TRBJ2-7, with D tentatively TRBD2 (5 bases). This CDR3 has 14 residues. V lost 0 bases and J lost 2, with 11 bases in between. Germline-derived CDR1 and CDR2 are GTSNPN and SVGIG (reference sequence). CDR3 in DNA: TGTGCCTGGAGTGTTGCCGGGAACCCCTACGAGCAGTACTTC. Amino acids: CAWSVAGNPYEQYF.

This clone occurred a few times. The chain recombines TRBV4-3 with TRBJ2-1; D is possibly TRBD2 (7 bases). Looked up from germline, CDR1 is LGHNA and CDR2 is YSLEER. Trimming stripped 0 bases from V and 5 bases from J, with 23 bases between. This CDR3 is 19 amino acids long. This CDR3 reads CASSQERGVAGADNNEQFF. CDR3 sequence (DNA): TGCGCCAGCAGCCAAGAGCGGGGTGTGGCGGGGGCGGACAACAATGAGCAGTTCTTC.

The rearrangement joins TRBV7-2 to TRBJ1-1; D gene uncertain. Trimming left V 0 bases short and J 0 bases short, with 8 bases between. CDR1 and CDR2 (germline): SGHTA, FQGNSA. This CDR3 has 15 amino acids. CDR3 region: CASSLAADLNTEAFF. DNA of the CDR3: TGTGCCAGCAGCTTAGCGGCAGACTTGAACACTGAAGCTTTCTTT. Supplemented by reference TRBV7-2 and TRBJ1-1, the full variable domain reads GAGVSQSPSNKVTEKGKDVELRCDPISGHTALYWYRQSLGQGLEFLIYFQGNSAPDKSGLPSDRFSAERTGGSVSTLTIQRTQQEDSAVYLCASSLAADLNTEAFFGQGTRLTVV.

This clone was seen a handful of times. The J gene is TRBJ2-5, the V gene TRBV6-1; D is ambiguous. Judging by the DNA end, TRBJ2-7 fits better; the J call may be wrong. Germline V gene data show CDR1 as MNHNS and CDR2 as SASEGT. This CDR3 has 13 residues. This chain's CDR3 is CASSEPGSYEQYF. The CDR3 nucleotides are TGTGCCAGCAGTGAACCAGGTTCCTACGAGCAGTACTTC.

This clone was seen only a few times. This rearrangement joins TRBV6-1 to TRBJ2-3; perhaps TRBD2 as D (5 bases). There are 16 residues in the CDR3. Trimming left V 4 bases short and J 7 bases short, with 21 bases between. Looked up from germline, CDR1 is MNHNS and CDR2 is SASEGT. CDR3 DNA: TGTGCCAGCAGTGCTCGCGACACGCTCGGGGTTAATACGCAGTATTTT. It yields the protein CASSARDTLGVNTQYF.

This chain links TRBV6-1 with TRBJ2-7; a possible D gene is TRBD2 (6 bases). The germline V gene has CDR1 MNHNS and CDR2 SASEGT. V was shortened by 2 bases and J by 2 bases, with 16 bases between the two germline ends. The CDR3 contains 16 residues. CDR3 residues: CASSELFSGVAYEQYF. DNA for the CDR3: TGTGCCAGCAGTGAACTATTTAGCGGAGTTGCCTACGAGCAGTACTTC.

Details on this clone: At one end the junction does not follow the germline gene, possibly because of a read error. The J gene is TRBJ2-7, the V gene TRBV5-1; D perhaps matches TRBD2 (6 bases). The CDR3 is 14 residues long. The germline V gene has CDR1 SGHRS and CDR2 YFSETQ. In DNA form, the CDR3 reads TGCGCCAGCAGCTATGGAGGAGGGACCTACAAGCAGTACTTC. Its translation is CASSYGGGTYKQYF.

The rearrangement uses TRBV30 and TRBJ2-5; 9 nucleotides agree with TRBD1. The J call is uncertain, as TRBJ2-7 better fits the DNA end. This CDR3 is built from 14 residues. In germline, CDR1 is GTSNPN, CDR2 SVGIG (reference sequence). This CDR3 is CAWSGTGYSYEQYF. CDR3 coding DNA: TGTGCCTGGAGCGGGACAGGGTATTCCTACGAGCAGTACTTC.

This clone was counted between two and nine times. The V gene is TRBV5-1, the J gene TRBJ2-1; no reliable D call. This CDR3 contains 11 residues. Looked up from germline, CDR1 is SGHRS and CDR2 is YFSETQ. The V gene lost 8 bases and the J gene lost 7 bases, with 10 bases spanning the gap. Here the CDR3 reads CASRVGNEQFF. CDR3 sequence (DNA): TGCGCCAGTAGAGTCGGGAATGAGCAGTTCTTC.

This clone was observed a few times. The rearrangement uses TRBV10-3 and TRBJ1-1, with TRBD1 matching 7 bases. The CDR3 contains 17 residues. The germline V gene has CDR1 ENHRY and CDR2 SYGVKD. V was clipped by 4 bases and J by 0 bases; unmatched bases: 11. The DNA for the CDR3 is TGTGCCATCAGTGGGTCCTGGGACAGCAACATGAACACTGAAGCTTTCTTT. This encodes CAISGSWDSNMNTEAFF.

The rearrangement joins TRBV9 to TRBJ1-3; maybe TRBD1 (5 bases). The length of the CDR3 is 19 residues. Between the trimmed V and J ends, which lost 0 bases and 6 bases, there was a span of 25 bases. Germline V gene lookup returns CDR1 SGDLS and CDR2 YYNGEE. CDR3: CASSVESGTVYQGLNTIYF. The CDR3 DNA reads TGTGCCAGCAGCGTAGAGTCCGGGACTGTTTACCAGGGTCTAAACACCATATATTTT.

The chain couples TRBV15 to TRBJ1-5, with a possible D match to TRBD1 (5 bases). V dropped 3 bases and J dropped 5 bases, with 14 bases sitting between them. Germline V CDR1 and CDR2: LNHNV, YYDKDF (reference sequence). The CDR3 consists of 15 residues. Here the CDR3 DNA reads TGTGCCACCAGCAGGGGAACAGGAGTGTATCAGCCCCAGCATTTT. Translating it yields CATSRGTGVYQPQHF.

The chain uses TRBV4-3 and TRBJ2-2, with TRBD2 identical over 10 bases. V lost 4 bases, J lost 5 bases, and 13 bases stayed unmatched. This CDR3 comprises 18 residues. CDR1 is LGHNA, CDR2 YSLEER, per germline. The CDR3 nucleotides read TGCGCCAGCAGCCCATTGGCCGGCCTAGCGGGGGTGACCGGGGAGCTGTTTTTT. It yields the protein CASSPLAGLAGVTGELFF.

This chain connects TRBV7-6 to TRBJ2-7; 11 bases agree with TRBD2. The germline V gene encodes CDR1 SGHVS and CDR2 FNYEAQ. This CDR3 comprises 19 residues. J gave up 0 bases and V 4 bases, and 14 bases lay outside the gene matches. The CDR3 loop reads CASSSGGGPTSGGSYEQYF. For the CDR3, the DNA is TGTGCCAGCAGCTCAGGGGGGGGACCCACTAGCGGGGGCTCCTACGAGCAGTACTTC.

V is TRBV9 and J is TRBJ2-5, with D perhaps matching TRBD2 (6 bases). Per the germline V gene, CDR1 is SGDLS and CDR2 is YYNGEE. The CDR3 runs to 14 residues. Trimming stripped 0 bases from V and 5 bases from J, with 11 bases between. The CDR3 DNA reads as TGTGCCAGCAGCGTAGCTCCGGGAGATGAGACCCAGTACTTC. Amino acid sequence: CASSVAPGDETQYF.

Only a few counts were recorded for this clone. This chain links TRBV18 with TRBJ2-7; D may be TRBD2 (6 bases). The CDR3 consists of 15 residues. With 3 bases removed from V and 1 base from J, the gap between germline ends came to 13 bases. Germline lookup yields CDR1 KGHSH and CDR2 LQKENI. The CDR3 DNA sequence: TGTGCCAGCTCACCGAGTGCTAGCGCGTCCTACGAGCAGTACTTC. Translating gives CASSPSASASYEQYF.

A few counts support this clone. J is TRBJ2-7 and V is TRBV7-2, with 9 bases that match TRBD1. V trimming: 5 bases; J trimming: 6 bases; junction bases outside the gene matches: 5. The germline V gene has CDR1 SGHTA and CDR2 FQGNSA. The CDR3 runs to 13 residues. This CDR3 is CASSMWTGVEQYF. The CDR3 DNA reads as TGTGCCAGCAGCATGTGGACAGGGGTCGAGCAGTACTTC.

The CDR3 sequence: CASSLAHGSGSVSTQYF. In DNA form, the CDR3 reads TGTGCCAGCAGCTTAGCGCACGGTAGCGGGAGTGTTAGTACGCAGTATTTT. The chain joins TRBV7-8 to TRBJ2-3; 9 positions match TRBD2. From germline, CDR1 is SGHVS and CDR2 FQNEAQ. With 0 bases clipped from V and 8 bases from J, the junction kept 12 bases outside the gene matches. CDR3 length: 17 residues.